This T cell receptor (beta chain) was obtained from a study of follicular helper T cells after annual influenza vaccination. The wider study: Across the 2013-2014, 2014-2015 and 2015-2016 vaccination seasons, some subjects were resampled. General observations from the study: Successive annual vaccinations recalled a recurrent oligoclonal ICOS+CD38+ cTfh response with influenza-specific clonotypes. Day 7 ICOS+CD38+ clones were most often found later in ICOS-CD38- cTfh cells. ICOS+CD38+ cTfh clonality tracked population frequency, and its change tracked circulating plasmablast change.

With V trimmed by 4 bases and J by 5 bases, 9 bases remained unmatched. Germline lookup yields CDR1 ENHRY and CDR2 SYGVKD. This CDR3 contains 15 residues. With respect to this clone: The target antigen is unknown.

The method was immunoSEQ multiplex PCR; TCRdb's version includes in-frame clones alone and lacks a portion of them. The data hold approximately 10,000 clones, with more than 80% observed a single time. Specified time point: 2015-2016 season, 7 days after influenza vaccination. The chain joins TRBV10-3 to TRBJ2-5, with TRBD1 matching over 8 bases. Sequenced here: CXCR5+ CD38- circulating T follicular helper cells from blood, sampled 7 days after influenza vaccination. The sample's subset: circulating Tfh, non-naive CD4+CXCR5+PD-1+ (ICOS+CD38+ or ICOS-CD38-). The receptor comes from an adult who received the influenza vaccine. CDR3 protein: CAISAGQGIRETQYF. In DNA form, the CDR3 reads TGTGCCATCAGTGCCGGACAGGGTATCAGGGAGACCCAGTACTTC.